These 16 T cell receptor beta chains came from one sample sequenced in a study of Ad26.COV2.S vaccination and SARS-CoV-2 variants (dated by TCRdb to the early 2020s). Libraries came from the immunoSEQ multiplex PCR assay. The clones in this table, taken by TCRdb from immuneACCESS, are in-frame only. Not every clone is retained; where verified, under half of the shortfall comes from an unresolved V gene, and the cause of the rest is unknown. Here the sample has about 220,000 clones; 88% occur a single time. The ten largest clones capture around 10% of the sample. The treatment or condition label, read with the paper, signifies: some 20 received Ad26.COV2.S at low or high dose, single or two shots; several received placebo; per-sample allocation not given. For vaccine and placebo recipients, repertoires were sequenced using samples collected on day 63 after the first injection. The sample was peripheral blood, taken in a trial of Ad26.COV2.S vaccine versus placebo. Receptors originate from a person between 18 and 65 years old who received the Ad26.COV2.S COVID-19 vaccine or a placebo.

DNA for the CDR3: TGTGCCAGCAGTTTAGGGCAGAAGGGCTACACCTTC. This translates into CASSLGQKGYTF. The V and J genes are TRBV28 and TRBJ1-2; no clear D. CDR1 MDHEN and CDR2 SYDVKM come from the germline V gene. V shed 2 bases and J shed 8 bases, with 9 bases lying between them. This CDR3 comprises 12 residues.

The rearrangement uses TRBV10-2 and TRBJ2-7; 9 bases agree with TRBD2. CDR1 and CDR2 (germline): WSHSY, SAAADI. Trimming removed 7 bases from V and 3 bases from J; junction bases left unmatched: 7. CDR3 length: 14 residues. CDR3 protein: CASMGGLAGYEQYF. Written as DNA, the CDR3 is TGCGCCAGCATGGGGGGACTAGCTGGCTACGAGCAGTACTTC.

This chain joins TRBV7-2 and TRBJ1-2; D gene uncertain. In germline, CDR1 is SGHTA, CDR2 FQGNSA. Trimming removed 5 bases at V and 0 bases at J, with 7 bases between. There are 13 residues in the CDR3. CDR3: CASSGRANYGYTF. CDR3 nucleotide sequence: TGTGCCAGCAGCGGGCGGGCTAACTATGGCTACACCTTC.

The chain has TRBV7-9 and TRBJ1-3; D is undetermined. The V and J ends lost 6 bases and 1 base respectively, with 13 bases between them. There are 15 residues in the CDR3. CDR1 and CDR2 (germline): SEHNR, FQNEAQ (reference sequence). In nucleotides, the CDR3 is TGTGCCAGCAGTACTCTTAGTGATTCTGGAAACACCATATATTTT. Its translation is CASSTLSDSGNTIYF.

The chain is built from TRBV2 and TRBJ2-7; 7 nucleotides line up with TRBD2. V was pared by 4 bases and J by 3 bases, with 3 bases of the junction left unmatched. This CDR3 region has 13 residues. CDR1 is SNHLY, CDR2 FYNNEI, per germline. The CDR3 is CASSVWGGYEQYF. DNA for the CDR3: TGTGCCAGCAGTGTTTGGGGGGGCTACGAGCAGTACTTC.

The chain joins TRBV6-5 to TRBJ1-2; a possible D gene is TRBD1 (6 bases). Germline V gene lookup returns CDR1 MNHEY and CDR2 SVGAGI. The CDR3 length is 14 residues. Trimming removed 7 bases at V and 2 bases at J, with 14 bases between. The CDR3 loop reads CASMMAGANYGYTF. CDR3 in DNA: TGTGCCAGCATGATGGCAGGGGCGAACTATGGCTACACCTTC.

The J gene is TRBJ2-7, the V gene TRBV7-2; D unclear. Looked up from germline, CDR1 is SGHTA and CDR2 is FQGNSA. Trimming pared 0 bases from V and 4 bases from J, leaving 10 bases between. The CDR3 is made up of 14 amino acids. CDR3 bases: TGTGCCAGCAGCTTAGCGTCCCCCAGTTACGAGCAGTACTTC. This sequence encodes CASSLASPSYEQYF.

V usage is TRBV28 and J usage is TRBJ1-4; D is possibly TRBD1 (6 bases). This CDR3 is built from 16 residues. V lost 1 base, J lost 3 bases, and 12 bases lay in between. CDR1 is MDHEN and CDR2 is SYDVKM in the germline V gene. CDR3 residues: CASSLSGGWANEKLFF. The DNA of the CDR3 is TGTGCCAGCAGTTTATCGGGGGGCTGGGCTAATGAAAAACTGTTTTTT.

The chain recombines TRBV6-5 with TRBJ2-7; 9 nucleotides agree with TRBD2. The CDR3 length is 14 residues. CDR1 and CDR2 (germline): MNHEY, SVGAGI. J gave up 4 bases and V 5 bases, and 6 bases lay outside the gene matches. CDR3 coding DNA: TGTGCCAGCAGTCCCCGGACTAGCGCTTACGAGCAGTACTTC. As protein: CASSPRTSAYEQYF.

This chain links TRBV2 with TRBJ2-3, with 8 bases lining up with TRBD1. The V segment lost 1 base and the J segment 14 bases; nucleotides outside the gene matches: 11. This CDR3 has 14 residues. CDR1 and CDR2 from the germline V gene are SNHLY and FYNNEI. The CDR3 region is CASSEGPGGPRVYF. Written as DNA, the CDR3 is TGTGCCAGCAGTGAAGGGCCAGGGGGCCCCCGGGTGTATTTT. The full variable domain, its missing parts supplied by reference TRBV2 and TRBJ2-3, is EPEVTQTPSHQVTQMGQEVILRCVPISNHLYFYWYRQILGQKVEFLVSFYNNEISEKSEIFDDQFSVERPDGSNFTLKIRSTKLEDSAMYFCASSEGPGGPRVYFGPGTRLTVL.

The chain links TRBV12-5 to TRBJ2-7; D assignment may be TRBD1 or TRBD2 (5 bases each). V lost 0 bases, J lost 5 bases, and 17 bases lay in between. The CDR3 is 16 amino acids. CDR1 is LGHNT, CDR2 FRNRAP, per germline. CDR3 nucleotides: TGTGCTAGTGGTTTGGTAAGGTGGGCAGGGAGCCACGAGCAGTACTTC. Amino acid sequence: CASGLVRWAGSHEQYF. Filled out from reference TRBV12-5 and TRBJ2-7, the complete variable domain reads DARVTQTPRHKVTEMGQEVTMRCQPILGHNTVFWYRQTMMQGLELLAYFRNRAPLDDSGMPKDRFSAEMPDATLATLKIQPSEPRDSAVYFCASGLVRWAGSHEQYFGPGTRLTVT.

This rearrangement joins TRBV7-9 to TRBJ1-3; D not resolved. The CDR3 is made up of 12 amino acids. Between the trimmed V and J ends, which lost 5 bases and 4 bases, there was a span of 6 bases. The germline gives CDR1 SEHNR, CDR2 FQNEAQ (reference sequence). In DNA form, the CDR3 reads TGTGCCAGCAGCGCGGCGGGAAACACCATATATTTT. This codes for CASSAAGNTIYF. The full variable domain, rest sourced from reference TRBV7-9 and TRBJ1-3, is DTGVSQNPRHKITKRGQNVTFRCDPISEHNRLYWYRQTLGQGPEFLTYFQNEAQLEKSRLLSDRFSAERPKGSFSTLEIQRTEQGDSAMYLCASSAAGNTIYFGEGSWLTVV.

This chain uses TRBV7-2 with TRBJ1-5; no definite D call. V was cut by 2 bases and J by 0 bases, with 2 bases left in between. The CDR3 spans 13 residues. Germline lookup yields CDR1 SGHTA and CDR2 FQGNSA. CDR3 nucleotides: TGTGCCAGCAGCTTAATTAGCAATCAGCCCCAGCATTTT. Protein sequence: CASSLISNQPQHF.

Concerning this clone: This CDR3 is also generated by other DNA sequences in the sample. The V call is TRBV27, the J call TRBJ1-5; 10 bases align to TRBD1. Per germline, CDR1 MNHEY and CDR2 SMNVEV (reference sequence). The CDR3 extends over 15 amino acids. After removal of 6 bases from V and 7 bases from J, the junction contained 9 bases not matched to a gene. CDR3 amino acids: CASRPGTGANQPQHF. The CDR3 nucleotides are TGTGCCAGCAGACCCGGGACAGGGGCGAACCAGCCCCAGCATTTT.

This sequence joins TRBV11-3 and TRBJ1-1; D not certain. The CDR3 is made up of 13 amino acids. CDR1 is SGHNT, CDR2 YENEEA, per germline. The V and J ends lost 0 bases and 2 bases respectively, with 4 bases between them. The CDR3 coding sequence is TGTGCCAGCAGCTTAGACGGTAACACTGAAGCTTTCTTT. Its translation: CASSLDGNTEAFF. The entire variable domain, with the rest obtained from reference TRBV11-3 and TRBJ1-1, is as follows: EAGVVQSPRYKIIEKKQPVAFWCNPISGHNTLYWYLQNLGQGPELLIRYENEEAVDDSQLPKDRFSAERLKGVDSTLKIQPAELGDSAVYLCASSLDGNTEAFFGQGTRLTVV.

V gene TRBV28 combines with J gene TRBJ2-5; 10 positions match TRBD2. Trimming cost V 4 bases and J 6 bases; bases outside gene matches: 11. From germline, CDR1 is MDHEN and CDR2 SYDVKM. The CDR3 sequence is 16 residues long. This CDR3 reads CASSSRRVAGGKTQYF. The DNA for the CDR3 is TGTGCCAGCAGTTCCCGCCGGGTAGCGGGGGGCAAGACCCAGTACTTC.